This T cell receptor beta chain was sequenced for a study of blood T cell repertoires in COVID-19. Turning to the study itself: COVID-19 samples, acute and convalescent, were from the United States, Italy and Spain. In each case, the material was cDNA or gDNA derived from T cells, B-cell-depleted T cells, or PBMCs.

This clone has only one observation. This table comes from immunoSEQ multiplex PCR, and its TCRdb copy is limited to in-frame clones, with some not included. The sample includes 250,000 or so clones, around 88% seen only once; the top ten take over 1.2%. The CDR3 extends over 15 amino acids. J gave up 4 bases and V 4 bases, and 3 bases lay outside the gene matches. Per germline, CDR1 SGHNT and CDR2 YYREEE (reference sequence). The J gene is TRBJ2-1, the V gene TRBV5-4; 12 nucleotides align to TRBD2. This TCR derives from a man at least 80 years old with acute or convalescent COVID-19. The sequencing input was peripheral blood. The CDR3 DNA is TGTGCCAGCAGCCTAGCGGGGGGGAGGTACAATGAGCAGTTCTTC. This codes for CASSLAGGRYNEQFF.